Reported below is one TCR beta chain. As yet, its antigen is unknown. The entry originates in a study of response to subunit inactivated influenza vaccine. Whole-study results and caveats: Authors suggested each seasonal flu vaccination may recruit only limited numbers of new T cells.

TCRdb re-called the RT-PCR reads through MiXCR, storing one row per CDR3 protein. The sample has more than 200,000 distinct CDR3 sequences, over 9% seen once. The source is a man aged 45-60 years who received an inactivated influenza vaccine. Sample: non-naive T cells sorted from PBMCs, taken 14 to 15 days before vaccination.

CDR3 protein: CATGTSLGNEQFF. The CDR3 DNA follows: TGTGCCACCGGGACTAGCTTAGGCAATGAGCAGTTCTTC. The chain uses TRBV6-2 or TRBV6-3 and TRBJ2-1; 9 nucleotides line up with TRBD2. V lost 10 bases to trimming and J lost 6 bases; unmatched junction nucleotides: 7. Germline V gene sequence: CDR1 MNHEY, CDR2 SVGEGT. The CDR3 sequence is 13 residues long.